This T cell receptor (beta chain) was obtained from a study of blood T cells in healthy people across ages. The study's findings and limits: Total diversity from one million sequenced T cells was likely underestimated. Naive T cell percentage showed a strong correlation with the diversity of TCR beta.

CDR3 length: 18 residues. Germline CDR1 reads MNHNS; CDR2 reads SASEGT. V was pared by 1 base and J by 0 bases, with 7 bases of the junction left unmatched. It was with a sample-barcoded 5' primer and a J-beta primer mix that a second PCR of about 6 to 12 cycles was run. The study obtained at least 3 million CDR3-containing paired-end reads from every sample. TCRdb re-called the 5' RACE reads through MiXCR, storing one row per CDR3 protein. The sample gives 1,100,000 or so distinct CDR3 sequences, 35% to 50% of which show up once; over 15% is in the top ten. With respect to this clonotype: The antigen is not known.

Material for sequencing was blood. The receptor was isolated from a woman in her sixties in good health. This chain uses TRBV6-1 with TRBJ2-4; 9 positions match TRBD1. CDR3 coding DNA: TGTGCCAGCAGTGAAGATTACAGGGGGCTTAAAGCCAAAAACATTCAGTACTTC. Translation: CASSEDYRGLKAKNIQYF.